One sample yielded the 5 T cell receptor beta chains listed below, sequenced in a study of T cells after posttransplantation cyclophosphamide. Treatment was busulfan-fludarabine conditioning, a marrow graft, and cyclophosphamide on days +3 and +4. Some clones are missing from TCRdb's copy, which holds only in-frame ones; the method was immunoSEQ multiplex PCR. In the table there are several thousand clones, around 67% of which are singletons. The sample was PBMCs, taken approximately 1,400 days after allogeneic stem cell transplant with posttransplant cyclophosphamide. The receptors were sampled from a male patient aged 25 to 39 who received an allogeneic stem cell transplant from a related donor, was CMV-positive, and had acute GVHD only. Some of these T cells may belong to the graft donor.

This clone has only one observation. The chain carries TRBV4-1 and TRBJ2-7; TRBD1 agrees at 10 bases. V lost 4 bases, J lost 2 bases, and 8 bases stayed unmatched. CDR1 and CDR2 (germline): MGHRA, YSYEKL. CDR3 length: 16 amino acids. CDR3 in amino acids: CASSREAGQGPYEQYF. CDR3 bases: TGCGCCAGCAGCCGAGAAGCGGGACAGGGGCCCTACGAGCAGTACTTC.

This clone is judged medium-sized (0.01 to 0.1%). The chain couples TRBV9 to TRBJ2-5, with 13 bases lining up with TRBD2. The CDR3 is 18 amino acids. The germline V gene encodes CDR1 SGDLS and CDR2 YYNGEE. Trimming took 3 bases from V and 2 from J; bases not matched to a gene: 10. CDR3 residues: CASSADGWTSGGQETQYF. In nucleotides, the CDR3 is TGTGCCAGCAGCGCCGACGGATGGACTAGCGGGGGACAAGAGACCCAGTACTTC.

CDR3 region: CASSFPRGATYGYTF. CDR3 nucleotides: TGTGCCAGCAGTTTTCCTCGTGGGGCCACGTATGGCTACACCTTC. This chain links TRBV28 with TRBJ1-2, with D possibly matching TRBD1 (5 bases). V shed 3 bases and J shed 5 bases, with 16 bases lying between them. The germline gives CDR1 MDHEN, CDR2 SYDVKM. This CDR3 has 15 amino acids.

CDR3 in DNA: TGCGCCAGCAGCCAAGATGCCAGGAAAAACATTCAGTACTTC. It translates to CASSQDARKNIQYF. The chain links TRBV4-3 to TRBJ2-4; D not certain. Trimming took off 0 bases at V and 4 bases at J, with 7 bases between the two ends. The germline CDR1 and CDR2 sequences are LGHNA and YSLEER. The CDR3 has 14 residues.

This clone was seen more than once but under ten times. The rearrangement links TRBV6-1 to TRBJ1-6; D is unresolved. The CDR3 extends over 14 amino acids. Germline assignment: CDR1 MNHNS and CDR2 SASEGT. V was shortened by 4 bases and J by 2 bases, with 6 bases between the two germline ends. CDR3 residues: CASSAGPYNSPLHF. CDR3 DNA sequence: TGTGCCAGCAGTGCGGGTCCCTATAATTCACCCCTCCACTTT.